The following is a T cell receptor (beta chain) sequence with its context. CDR3 length: 17 amino acids. V was pared by 2 bases and J by 5 bases, with 18 bases between. Per germline, CDR1 MNHNS and CDR2 SASEGT. This record comes from a study of blood T cell repertoires in COVID-19. Study as a whole: Some COVID-19 samples were acute and others convalescent; all came from the United States, Italy and Spain. PBMCs, B-cell-depleted T cells, or T cells provided the cDNA or gDNA that made up the material.

Original processing notes: It was from reference gene primer amplification that nucleated cell counts were estimated. Assay used: immunoSEQ multiplex PCR; TCRdb lists only in-frame clones, some missing. V and J calls plus clone size are reproduced from that table; the DNA served to infer D and trimming. The table records approximately 70,000 clones, about four fifths of them present only once. The rearrangement links TRBV6-1 to TRBJ1-4; no definite D call. Sample: peripheral blood. The receptor's source is a human donor in a cohort sampled during active COVID-19. The CDR3 is CASSESPIGWVNEKLFF. CDR3 in DNA: TGTGCCAGCAGTGAATCCCCGATCGGGTGGGTAAATGAAAAACTGTTTTTT.